Listed below are T cell receptor beta chains from one sample, sequenced in a study of cytomegalovirus exposure and HLA in healthy donors. Data came from immunoSEQ multiplex PCR; TCRdb stores just in-frame clones and leaves some out. The sample lists 150,000 to 200,000 clones; roughly 78% were seen once. The sequenced sample consisted of PBMCs. These TCRs come from a woman in her twenties or thirties in good health and CMV-seropositive. Both conserved end residues are part of each CDR3. Each record gives: J gene, V gene, clone size, D gene, CDR3 length, CDR3 DNA, CDR3 protein. The D gene is left open where the match is weak. Not every row has a clone size; where given, it reads once, few, many or a size class.

j_gene: TRBJ2-1
v_gene: TRBV9
abundance: .
d_gene: .
len: 13
CDR3nt: TGTGCCAGCAGCCCCCCGATTGGAGGGGAGCAGTTCTTC
CDR3aa: CASSPPIGGEQFF

j_gene: TRBJ1-2
v_gene: TRBV18
abundance: few
d_gene: TRBD1
len: 15
CDR3nt: TGTGCCAGCTCACCCCCCGGACAGGGAAGCTATGGCTACACCTTC
CDR3aa: CASSPPGQGSYGYTF

j_gene: TRBJ1-5
v_gene: TRBV25-1
abundance: .
d_gene: TRBD1
len: 16
CDR3nt: TGTGCCAGCAGTGAAGAGACAGGGGCGGGCAATCAGCCCCAGCATTTT
CDR3aa: CASSEETGAGNQPQHF

j_gene: TRBJ2-7
v_gene: TRBV7-2
abundance: .
d_gene: .
len: 14
CDR3nt: TGTGCCAGCAGCTTAGTCCAGGGCTCATACGAGCAGTACTTC
CDR3aa: CASSLVQGSYEQYF

j_gene: TRBJ2-7
v_gene: TRBV2
abundance: .
d_gene: TRBD2
len: 14
CDR3nt: TGTGCCAGCAGTGGAGCGGGAGACTACTACGAGCAGTACTTC
CDR3aa: CASSGAGDYYEQYF

j_gene: TRBJ1-2
v_gene: TRBV15
abundance: .
d_gene: .
len: 17
CDR3nt: TGTGCCACCAGCAGAGATTTGAGGGGGGGGGTTGACTATGGCTACACCTTC
CDR3aa: CATSRDLRGGVDYGYTF

j_gene: TRBJ2-3
v_gene: TRBV13
abundance: .
d_gene: .
len: 13
CDR3nt: TGTGCCAGCCGCCTGGCAAACACAGATACGCAGTATTTT
CDR3aa: CASRLANTDTQYF

j_gene: TRBJ1-5
v_gene: TRBV5-6
abundance: few
d_gene: .
len: 17
CDR3nt: TGTGCCAGCAGCTTGAGATTAGGAGGACTAAGCAATCAGCCCCAGCATTTT
CDR3aa: CASSLRLGGLSNQPQHF

j_gene: TRBJ1-1
v_gene: TRBV21-1
abundance: .
d_gene: .
len: 14
CDR3nt: TGTGCCGGCTTCCGGGACAGGGGAAGTCCTGAAGCTTTCTTT
CDR3aa: CAGFRDRGSPEAFF

j_gene: TRBJ1-5
v_gene: TRBV18
abundance: .
d_gene: .
len: 14
CDR3nt: TGTGCCAGCTCACCACGGCAGGGCAATCAGCCCCAGCATTTT
CDR3aa: CASSPRQGNQPQHF

j_gene: TRBJ2-7
v_gene: TRBV7-8
abundance: .
d_gene: TRBD1
len: 16
CDR3nt: TGTGCCAGCACTAGAGCCGGGACAGGGTCTTCCTACGAGCAGTACTTC
CDR3aa: CASTRAGTGSSYEQYF

j_gene: TRBJ1-4
v_gene: TRBV27
abundance: .
d_gene: TRBD1
len: 15
CDR3nt: TGTGCCAGCAGTAAGGGGACAGGATGGTGGGAAAAACTGTTTTTT
CDR3aa: CASSKGTGWWEKLFF

j_gene: TRBJ2-3
v_gene: TRBV9
abundance: few
d_gene: TRBD1
len: 15
CDR3nt: TGTGCCAGCAGCGTAGAGGGGGCCCGACCAGATACGCAGTATTTT
CDR3aa: CASSVEGARPDTQYF

j_gene: TRBJ2-7
v_gene: TRBV7-9
abundance: .
d_gene: TRBD1
len: 16
CDR3nt: TGTGCCAGCAGCCCGGGACAGGGAAATAATGTCCACGAGCAGTACTTC
CDR3aa: CASSPGQGNNVHEQYF

j_gene: TRBJ1-1
v_gene: TRBV2
abundance: .
d_gene: .
len: 14
CDR3nt: TGTGCCAGCAGTGAGCGACAGTGGAACACTGAAGCTTTCTTT
CDR3aa: CASSERQWNTEAFF

j_gene: TRBJ1-4
v_gene: TRBV10-3
abundance: .
d_gene: TRBD1
len: 15
CDR3nt: TGTGCCATCAGTGAAGGCAGGGGGATTGGTGAAAAACTGTTTTTT
CDR3aa: CAISEGRGIGEKLFF

j_gene: TRBJ1-2
v_gene: TRBV6-5
abundance: .
d_gene: .
len: 14
CDR3nt: TGTGCCAGCAGTTACGCTTACTTTAACTATGGCTACACCTTC
CDR3aa: CASSYAYFNYGYTF

j_gene: TRBJ1-4
v_gene: TRBV5-1
abundance: .
d_gene: .
len: 15
CDR3nt: TGCGCCAGCAGCTTGGAGTTGGGAGGGGACGAAAAACTGTTTTTT
CDR3aa: CASSLELGGDEKLFF

j_gene: TRBJ2-3
v_gene: TRBV2
abundance: .
d_gene: .
len: 17
CDR3nt: TGTGCCAGCAGCCATCCGGGACTCGAGAGAACTGCAGATACGCAGTATTTT
CDR3aa: CASSHPGLERTADTQYF

j_gene: TRBJ1-1
v_gene: TRBV11-2
abundance: .
d_gene: .
len: 14
CDR3nt: TGTGCCAGCAGCACCCAACAGGGGAACACTGAAGCTTTCTTT
CDR3aa: CASSTQQGNTEAFF

j_gene: TRBJ2-7
v_gene: TRBV7-9
abundance: .
d_gene: TRBD1
len: 15
CDR3nt: TGTGCCAGCAGCCTTGGCCAGGGGGCTTTATACGAGCAGTACTTC
CDR3aa: CASSLGQGALYEQYF

j_gene: TRBJ2-2
v_gene: TRBV4-1
abundance: .
d_gene: TRBD2
len: 16
CDR3nt: TGCGCCAGCAGCCATATGCGGGGGGCGAACACCGGGGAGCTGTTTTTT
CDR3aa: CASSHMRGANTGELFF

j_gene: TRBJ2-3
v_gene: TRBV5-4
abundance: .
d_gene: TRBD1
len: 14
CDR3nt: TGTGCCAGCAGCGCAAGGACAGGAGCAGATACGCAGTATTTT
CDR3aa: CASSARTGADTQYF

j_gene: TRBJ1-2
v_gene: TRBV6-1
abundance: .
d_gene: .
len: 14
CDR3nt: TGTGCCAGCAGTCGGAGACAGTTCGACTATGGCTACACCTTC
CDR3aa: CASSRRQFDYGYTF

j_gene: TRBJ2-7
v_gene: TRBV7-2
abundance: once
d_gene: TRBD2
len: 15
CDR3nt: TGTGCCAGCAGCCGATACGGGACTAGCGGCCATGAGCAGTACTTC
CDR3aa: CASSRYGTSGHEQYF